This entry concerns a single T cell receptor beta chain. Its antigen is not identified. Unmatched junction bases numbered 6, after V lost 3 bases and J lost 6 bases. The CDR3 sequence is 15 residues long. Per germline, CDR1 SGHTA and CDR2 FQGNSA. This sample is drawn from a study of Ad26.COV2.S vaccination and SARS-CoV-2 variants. Regarding the study as a whole: Spike-specific TCR breadth was greater in vaccine than placebo recipients.

Regarding treatment: around 19 received Ad26.COV2.S at low or high dose, single or two shots; roughly five received placebo; per-sample allocation not given. Vaccine and placebo recipients were sampled on day 63 after the first injection. Wuhan-strain spike was delivered by a replication-incompetent Ad26 vector. Produced via immunoSEQ multiplex PCR; TCRdb's table is partial and in-frame only. The data show fewer than 300,000 clones, about 87% seen once. The specimen was peripheral blood, collected in a trial of Ad26.COV2.S vaccine versus placebo. The chain joins TRBV7-2 to TRBJ2-2; 8 bases agree with TRBD1. The sequence was collected from a person between 18 and 60 years old who received the Ad26.COV2.S COVID-19 vaccine or a placebo. CDR3 nucleotides: TGTGCCAGCAGCTTCGACAGGGGCTCATCCGGGGAGCTGTTTTTT. Translation: CASSFDRGSSGELFF.